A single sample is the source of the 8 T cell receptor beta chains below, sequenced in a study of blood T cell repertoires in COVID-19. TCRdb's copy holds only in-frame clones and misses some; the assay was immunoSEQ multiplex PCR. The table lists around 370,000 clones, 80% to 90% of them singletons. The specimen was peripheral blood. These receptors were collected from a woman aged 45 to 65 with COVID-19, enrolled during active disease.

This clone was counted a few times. Written as DNA, the CDR3 is TGTGCCAGCAGTCCCAGGGCGGCCTCCTACGAGCAGTACTTC. Encoded protein: CASSPRAASYEQYF. The chain uses TRBV7-9 and TRBJ2-7, with a tentative D call TRBD1 (5 bases). The germline V and J ends were trimmed by 6 bases and 0 bases, with 12 bases remaining between them. The CDR3 loop spans 14 amino acids. Looked up from germline, CDR1 is SEHNR and CDR2 is FQNEAQ (reference sequence).

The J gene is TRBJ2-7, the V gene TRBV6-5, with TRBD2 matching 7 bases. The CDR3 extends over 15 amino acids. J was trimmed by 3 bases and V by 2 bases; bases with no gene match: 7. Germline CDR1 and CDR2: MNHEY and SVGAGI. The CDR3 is CASSYTRDYYYEQYF. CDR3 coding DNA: TGTGCCAGCAGTTACACCCGGGACTACTACTACGAGCAGTACTTC.

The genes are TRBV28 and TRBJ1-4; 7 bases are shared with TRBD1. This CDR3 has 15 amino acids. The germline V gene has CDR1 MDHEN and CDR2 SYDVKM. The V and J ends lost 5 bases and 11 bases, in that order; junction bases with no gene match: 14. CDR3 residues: CASSGAKGARGKLFF. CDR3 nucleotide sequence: TGTGCCAGCAGTGGCGCGAAGGGGGCGCGAGGGAAACTGTTTTTT.

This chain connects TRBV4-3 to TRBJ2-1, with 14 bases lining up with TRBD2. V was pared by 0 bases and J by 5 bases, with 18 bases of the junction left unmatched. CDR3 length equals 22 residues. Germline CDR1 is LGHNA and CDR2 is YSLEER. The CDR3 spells CASSQDWGGTGTSGSGNNEQFF. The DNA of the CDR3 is TGCGCCAGCAGCCAAGATTGGGGGGGGACCGGGACTAGCGGGAGCGGCAACAATGAGCAGTTCTTC.

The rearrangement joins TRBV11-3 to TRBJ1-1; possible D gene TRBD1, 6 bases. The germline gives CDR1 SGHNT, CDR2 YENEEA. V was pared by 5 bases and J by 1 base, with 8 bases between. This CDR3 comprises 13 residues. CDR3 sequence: CASSRDTNTEAFF. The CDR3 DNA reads TGTGCCAGCAGCCGGGACACGAACACTGAAGCTTTCTTT.

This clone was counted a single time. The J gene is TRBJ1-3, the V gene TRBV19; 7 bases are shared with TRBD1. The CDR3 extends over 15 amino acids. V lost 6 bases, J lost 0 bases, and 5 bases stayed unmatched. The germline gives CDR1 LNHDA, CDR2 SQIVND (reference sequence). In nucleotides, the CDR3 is TGTGCCAGTAGGACGGGACAGAACTCTGGAAACACCATATATTTT. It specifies CASRTGQNSGNTIYF.

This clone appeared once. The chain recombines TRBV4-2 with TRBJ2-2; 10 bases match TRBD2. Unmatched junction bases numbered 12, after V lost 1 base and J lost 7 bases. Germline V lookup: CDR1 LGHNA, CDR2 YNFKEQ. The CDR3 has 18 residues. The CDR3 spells CASSQVSMGTSGIGELFF. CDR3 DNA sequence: TGTGCCAGCAGCCAAGTGTCGATGGGCACTAGCGGGATCGGGGAGCTGTTTTTT.

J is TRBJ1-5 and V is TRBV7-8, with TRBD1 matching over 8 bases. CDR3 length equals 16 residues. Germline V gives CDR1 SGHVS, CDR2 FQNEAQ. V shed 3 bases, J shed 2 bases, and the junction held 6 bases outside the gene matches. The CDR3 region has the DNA TGTGCCAGCAGCTTGACTCCAGGGGGCGGCAATCAGCCCCAGCATTTT. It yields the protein CASSLTPGGGNQPQHF.